This TCR beta chain was recovered during a study of early T cells in non-severe SARS-CoV-2 infection. Study-wide context: RNA in bulk from unsorted whole blood was sequenced, and chains were unpaired.

Germline CDR1 reads SGHNT; CDR2 reads YENEEA. This CDR3 has 14 amino acids. With 3 bases removed from V and 1 base from J, the gap between germline ends came to 6 bases. cDNA molecules, individually, were tagged with unique molecular identifiers. MiXCR, applied by TCRdb to the 5' RACE reads, yields one record per CDR3 protein. The table lists 35,000 to 40,000 distinct CDR3 sequences, more than 8% of them singletons, with about 12% in the top ten. This clonotype was observed many times. The sequenced sample was whole blood. The chain recombines TRBV11-3 with TRBJ2-2; no definite D call. This sequence originates from an adult who was a healthcare worker with PCR-confirmed SARS-CoV-2 infection or an uninfected control (not recorded which). CDR3 residues: CASSFDGNTGELFF. CDR3 coding DNA: TGTGCCAGCAGCTTCGACGGGAACACCGGGGAGCTGTTTTTT.